The 8 T cell receptor beta chains below come from one sample, sequenced in a study of blood T cell repertoires in COVID-19. Assay: immunoSEQ multiplex PCR; the TCRdb copy retains only in-frame clones and omits some. The sample lists 40,000 to 60,000 clones, just over 90% occurring once. The source material was peripheral blood. All receptors come from a man aged 55-75 years with COVID-19, enrolled during active disease.

The J gene is TRBJ2-5, the V gene TRBV3-1 (or the pseudogene TRBV3-2); TRBD2 matches 11 bases. Germline trimming cut 1 base from V and 2 bases from J; bases unmatched to any gene: 3. The CDR3 sequence is 16 residues long. Germline loops: CDR1 LGHDT, CDR2 YNNKEL (reference sequence). Written as DNA, the CDR3 is TGTGCCAGCAGCCAAGCGGGACTAGCGGTACAAGAGACCCAGTACTTC. It encodes CASSQAGLAVQETQYF.

This chain connects TRBV15 to TRBJ2-2; a weak D match, TRBD1 (6 bases). CDR3 length equals 16 residues. Germline V gene data show CDR1 as LNHNV and CDR2 as YYDKDF (reference sequence). Trimming took off 1 base at V and 7 bases at J, with 16 bases between the two ends. For the CDR3, the DNA is TGTGCCACCAGCAGAGGGATCAGGGGCGGTATCGGGGAGCTGTTTTTT. Protein: CATSRGIRGGIGELFF.

Only a few counts were recorded for this clone. The chain has TRBV19 and TRBJ2-7; 8 nucleotides line up with TRBD1. This CDR3 contains 16 residues. Losses at the gene ends were 1 base for V and 2 bases for J; bases not matched to a gene: 7. Germline assignment: CDR1 LNHDA and CDR2 SQIVND (reference sequence). CDR3 in amino acids: CASSIGGGQGTYEQYF. In DNA form, the CDR3 reads TGTGCCAGTAGTATAGGAGGAGGACAGGGAACCTACGAGCAGTACTTC.

The V and J genes are TRBV6-5 and TRBJ2-5; D might be TRBD1 (7 bases). The germline CDR1 and CDR2 sequences are MNHEY and SVGAGI. V was pared by 0 bases and J by 9 bases, with 14 bases between. The CDR3 spans 14 residues. The CDR3 sequence: CASSYSSGGTAQYF. The CDR3 DNA sequence: TGTGCCAGCAGTTACTCGTCAGGGGGGACGGCCCAGTACTTC.

The chain joins TRBV6-6 to TRBJ2-7; perhaps TRBD1 as D (9 bases). CDR3 length: 16 residues. The germline gives CDR1 MNHNY, CDR2 SVGAGI (reference sequence). Trimming removed 2 bases from V and 1 base from J, with 15 bases in between. This CDR3 reads CASSYTGGTGSYEQYF. The CDR3 DNA sequence: TGTGCCAGCAGTTACACGGGGGGGACAGGGTCCTACGAGCAGTACTTC.

J is TRBJ1-2 and V is TRBV5-8, with D possibly being TRBD1 (6 bases). V shed 4 bases and J shed 2 bases, with 18 bases lying between them. The germline V gene encodes CDR1 SGHTS and CDR2 YDEGEE. There are 16 residues in the CDR3. The CDR3 loop is CASSPTTGSNNYGYTF. The DNA for the CDR3 is TGTGCCAGCAGCCCAACGACAGGATCGAACAACTATGGCTACACCTTC.

The CDR3 DNA follows: TGTGCCAGCAGCCGGTACACCGGGGAGCTGTTTTTT. It translates to CASSRYTGELFF. The chain links TRBV7-2 to TRBJ2-2; D gene unclear. The CDR3 contains 12 residues. Germline V gene lookup returns CDR1 SGHTA and CDR2 FQGNSA. V shed 5 bases and J shed 3 bases, with 4 bases lying between them. Using reference TRBV7-2 and TRBJ2-2 for the parts outside the CDR3, the full variable domain is GAGVSQSPSNKVTEKGKDVELRCDPISGHTALYWYRQSLGQGLEFLIYFQGNSAPDKSGLPSDRFSAERTGGSVSTLTIQRTQQEDSAVYLCASSRYTGELFFGEGSRLTVL.

This clone has only a few counts. V is TRBV5-1 and J is TRBJ1-4; D call uncertain. CDR1 is SGHRS, CDR2 YFSETQ, per germline. Trimming stripped 4 bases from V and 2 bases from J, with 12 bases between. The CDR3 contains 15 residues. The CDR3 nucleotides read TGCGCCAGCAGCCCCGGTAGAGGGACTAATGAAAAACTGTTTTTT. This sequence encodes CASSPGRGTNEKLFF.